This T cell receptor (beta chain) was captured in a study of cytomegalovirus exposure and HLA in healthy donors. PCR primers comprised 60 Vbeta and 13 Jbeta primers. Sequencing used immunoSEQ multiplex PCR; TCRdb keeps in-frame clones, though not all of them. The data show fewer than 200,000 clones, 75% to 90% seen once. Healthy individuals who donated bone marrow served as the donors. The sequence was obtained from a girl aged 2-10 years in good health and CMV-seropositive. The material sequenced was PBMCs.

For the CDR3, the DNA is TGTGCTAGTGGTCGGGGACAATATAACACCATATATTTT. It specifies CASGRGQYNTIYF. V usage is TRBV12-5 and J usage is TRBJ1-3; D might be TRBD1 (6 bases). Germline CDR1 LGHNT, CDR2 FRNRAP. V lost 5 bases and J 7 bases, leaving 12 bases between the germline ends. The CDR3 totals 13 residues. The full variable domain, rest sourced from reference TRBV12-5 and TRBJ1-3, is DARVTQTPRHKVTEMGQEVTMRCQPILGHNTVFWYRQTMMQGLELLAYFRNRAPLDDSGMPKDRFSAEMPDATLATLKIQPSEPRDSAVYFCASGRGQYNTIYFGEGSWLTVV.